The 14 T cell receptor beta chains reported below all come from one sample, sequenced in a study of T cells in Graves' hyperthyroidism and ophthalmopathy. Amplification yielded TCR beta CDR3 regions, with RNA transcripts as the source. The study used the HTBI primer set for a first-round RT-PCR of the TCR CDR3. TCRdb passed the multiplex PCR reads through MiXCR, listing each CDR3 protein once. The data contain hundreds of thousands of distinct CDR3 sequences, approximately 15% of them singletons. The sequenced sample consisted of blood. All receptors derive from a woman under 40 with Graves' hyperthyroidism that later progressed to Graves' ophthalmopathy.

The rearrangement joins TRBV19 to TRBJ1-2; 8 bases are shared with TRBD1. Germline CDR1 is LNHDA and CDR2 is SQIVND (reference sequence). V lost 5 bases, J lost 13 bases, and 15 bases stayed unmatched. The CDR3 contains 14 residues. The CDR3 here is CASSAWGQALELTF. DNA for the CDR3: TGTGCCAGTAGTGCGTGGGGACAGGCCCTTGAACTCACCTTC.

This clonotype was recorded at least ten times. V gene TRBV11-2 combines with J gene TRBJ2-1; D not resolved. The germline CDR1 and CDR2 sequences are SGHAT and FQNNGV. V lost 5 bases and J lost 10, with 6 bases in between. This CDR3 has 10 amino acids. Here the CDR3 reads CASSLQEQFF. The CDR3 DNA sequence: TGTGCCAGCAGCCTTCAAGAGCAGTTCTTC.

The genes are TRBV4-1 and TRBJ2-7; tentatively, D is TRBD2 (7 bases). Germline V gene sequence: CDR1 MGHRA, CDR2 YSYEKL. The CDR3 loop spans 15 amino acids. Trimming took off 6 bases at V and 2 bases at J, with 17 bases between the two ends. CDR3 in DNA: TGCGCCAGCAGGATAGGGGGGGGGGCCGCCTACGAGCAGTACTTC. Its protein product is CASRIGGGAAYEQYF.

V gene TRBV5-6 combines with J gene TRBJ1-5; D is uncertain. Germline CDR1 and CDR2: SGHDT and YYEEEE. CDR3 length: 13 residues. V lost 3 bases to trimming and J lost 15 bases, with 19 bases between them. CDR3 sequence reads: CASSSGVSGVGHF. The CDR3 DNA is TGTGCCAGCAGCTCCGGTGTGTCAGGCGTGGGGCATTTT.

There are many counts of this clonotype. The J gene is TRBJ1-2, the V gene TRBV20-1; no clear D. V lost 6 bases, J lost 6 bases, and 8 bases lay in between. CDR1 is DFQATT and CDR2 is SNEGSKA in the germline V gene (reference sequence). The CDR3 has 10 amino acids. The CDR3 DNA is TGCAGTGCCGCGGAGGATGGCTACACCTTC. It encodes CSAAEDGYTF.

Ten or more counts support this clonotype. The gene calls are TRBV28 and TRBJ2-3; 9 bases are a match to TRBD1. The V segment lost 7 bases and the J segment 2 bases; nucleotides outside the gene matches: 10. The CDR3 runs 16 residues. Germline CDR1 is MDHEN and CDR2 is SYDVKM. In nucleotides, the CDR3 is TGTGCCAGCACCCCCCCCGGACAGGGGATCACAGATACGCAGTATTTT. Its protein is CASTPPGQGITDTQYF. The entire variable domain, with the rest obtained from reference TRBV28 and TRBJ2-3, is as follows: DVKVTQSSRYLVKRTGEKVFLECVQDMDHENMFWYRQDPGLGLRLIYFSYDVKMKEKGDIPEGYSVSREKKERFSLILESASTNQTSMYLCASTPPGQGITDTQYFGPGTRLTVL.

This clonotype was counted many times. The genes are TRBV11-2 and TRBJ1-1, with 7 bases aligning to TRBD1. Looked up from germline, CDR1 is SGHAT and CDR2 is FQNNGV. The CDR3 loop spans 15 amino acids. The V and J ends lost 5 bases and 1 base, in that order; junction bases with no gene match: 7. CDR3 in DNA: TGTGCCAGCAGCCCTATACAGGGGCGGAACACTGAAGCTTTCTTT. It specifies CASSPIQGRNTEAFF. The whole variable domain, remainder taken from reference TRBV11-2 and TRBJ1-1, is EAGVAQSPRYKIIEKRQSVAFWCNPISGHATLYWYQQILGQGPKLLIQFQNNGVVDDSQLPKDRFSAERLKGVDSTLKIQPAKLEDSAVYLCASSPIQGRNTEAFFGQGTRLTVV.

This clonotype has a count of ten or more. The CDR3 protein is CASISREDGELFF. Here the CDR3 DNA reads TGTGCCAGCATCTCCAGGGAGGACGGGGAGCTGTTTTTT. The gene calls are TRBV2 and TRBJ2-2; maybe TRBD2 (6 bases). CDR1 and CDR2 (germline): SNHLY, FYNNEI. This CDR3 is 13 amino acids long. Between the trimmed V and J ends, which lost 7 bases and 7 bases, there was a span of 13 bases.

The V call is TRBV7-2, the J call TRBJ1-1; 7 bases match TRBD1. The CDR3 loop spans 14 amino acids. The trim removed 3 bases at V and 6 bases at J, leaving 7 bases unmatched. CDR1 is SGHTA and CDR2 is FQGNSA in the germline V gene. The CDR3 region has the DNA TGTGCCAGCAGCTTTGCAGGGGGAGACGCTGAAGCTTTCTTT. Translated: CASSFAGGDAEAFF.

Concerning this clonotype: A much larger clone differs by one base, so this may be a read error. The genes are TRBV2 and TRBJ1-2; D gene uncertain. The CDR3 spans 11 residues. CDR1 and CDR2 from the germline V gene are SNHLY and FYNNEI. This CDR3 reads CLRRTNYGYAF. The CDR3 DNA reads as TGCCTAAGACGGACTAACTATGGCTACGCCTTC.

This clonotype was seen at least ten times. This chain links TRBV11-3 with TRBJ2-3; 7 bases match TRBD2. The V segment lost 5 bases and the J segment 5 bases; nucleotides outside the gene matches: 7. The germline CDR1 and CDR2 sequences are SGHNT and YENEEA. The CDR3 is 14 residues long. The CDR3 loop is CASSPAGPLDTQYF. CDR3 DNA: TGTGCCAGCAGCCCAGCGGGGCCATTAGATACGCAGTATTTT.

This clonotype has ten or more counts. This chain connects TRBV10-1 to TRBJ1-1; D is ambiguous. Trimming pared 2 bases from V and 5 bases from J, leaving 9 bases between. The germline gives CDR1 WNHNN, CDR2 SYGVQD (reference sequence). The CDR3 has 13 residues. The CDR3 loop reads CASSEREGTEAFF. The CDR3 region has the DNA TGCGCCAGCAGTGAGCGGGAAGGAACTGAAGCTTTCTTT.

The V gene is TRBV28, the J gene TRBJ2-2; D gene unclear. CDR1 is MDHEN, CDR2 SYDVKM, per germline. This CDR3 comprises 13 residues. The V and J ends lost 4 bases and 4 bases respectively, with 7 bases between them. The CDR3 nucleotides are TGTGCCAGCAGTTCGACGGTCACCGGGGAGCTGTTTTTT. It codes for CASSSTVTGELFF.

This sequence joins TRBV6-5 and TRBJ2-7; 12 bases agree with TRBD1. The germline V gene has CDR1 MNHEY and CDR2 SVGAGI. Losses at the gene ends were 0 bases for V and 3 bases for J; bases not matched to a gene: 6. This CDR3 contains 17 residues. CDR3 DNA: TGTGCCAGCAGTTACTCGGGACAGGGGGCCTCGAACTACGAGCAGTACTTC. Protein: CASSYSGQGASNYEQYF.